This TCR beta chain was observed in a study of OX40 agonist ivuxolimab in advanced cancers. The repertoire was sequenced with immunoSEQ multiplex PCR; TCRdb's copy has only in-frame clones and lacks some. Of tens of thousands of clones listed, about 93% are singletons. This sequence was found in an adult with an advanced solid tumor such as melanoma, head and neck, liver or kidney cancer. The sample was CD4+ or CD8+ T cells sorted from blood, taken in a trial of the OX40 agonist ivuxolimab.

CDR3 residues: CASSLVAGGPSSDTQYF. In DNA, the CDR3 is TGCGCCAGCAGCTTGGTTGCGGGGGGGCCGAGTTCAGATACGCAGTATTTT. The chain links TRBV5-1 to TRBJ2-3; 9 nucleotides match TRBD2. The CDR3 length is 17 residues. The germline V gene has CDR1 SGHRS and CDR2 YFSETQ. Unmatched junction bases numbered 9, after V lost 0 bases and J lost 4 bases.